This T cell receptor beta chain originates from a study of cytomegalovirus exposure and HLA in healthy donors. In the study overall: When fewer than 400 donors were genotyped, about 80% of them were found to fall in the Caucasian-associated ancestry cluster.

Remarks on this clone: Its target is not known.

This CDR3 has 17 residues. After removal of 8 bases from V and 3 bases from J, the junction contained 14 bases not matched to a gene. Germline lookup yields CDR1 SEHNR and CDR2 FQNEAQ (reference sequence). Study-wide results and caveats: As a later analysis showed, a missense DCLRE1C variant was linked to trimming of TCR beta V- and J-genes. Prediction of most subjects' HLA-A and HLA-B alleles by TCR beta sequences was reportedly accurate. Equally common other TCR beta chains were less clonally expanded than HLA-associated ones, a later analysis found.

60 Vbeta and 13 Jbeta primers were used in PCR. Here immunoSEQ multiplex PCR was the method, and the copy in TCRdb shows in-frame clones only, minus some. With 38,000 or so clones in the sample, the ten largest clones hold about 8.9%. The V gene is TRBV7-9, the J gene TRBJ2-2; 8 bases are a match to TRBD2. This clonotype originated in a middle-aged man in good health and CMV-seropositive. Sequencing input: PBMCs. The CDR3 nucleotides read TGTGCCAGCCACGGGTTCCCAGCGGGAGAACACACCGGGGAGCTGTTTTTT. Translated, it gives CASHGFPAGEHTGELFF. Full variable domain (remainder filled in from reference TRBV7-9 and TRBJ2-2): DTGVSQNPRHKITKRGQNVTFRCDPISEHNRLYWYRQTLGQGPEFLTYFQNEAQLEKSRLLSDRFSAERPKGSFSTLEIQRTEQGDSAMYLCASHGFPAGEHTGELFFGEGSRLTVL.